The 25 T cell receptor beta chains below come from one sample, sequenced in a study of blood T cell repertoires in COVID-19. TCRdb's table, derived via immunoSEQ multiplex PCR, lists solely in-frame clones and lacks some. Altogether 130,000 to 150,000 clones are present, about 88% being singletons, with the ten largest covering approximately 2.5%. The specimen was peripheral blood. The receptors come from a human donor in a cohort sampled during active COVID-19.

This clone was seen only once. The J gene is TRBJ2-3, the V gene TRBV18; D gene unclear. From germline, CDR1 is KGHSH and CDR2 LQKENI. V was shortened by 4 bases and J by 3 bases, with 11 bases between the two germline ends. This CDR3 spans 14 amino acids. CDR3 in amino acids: CASSRASVTDTQYF. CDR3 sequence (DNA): TGTGCCAGCTCACGAGCCTCTGTTACAGATACGCAGTATTTT.

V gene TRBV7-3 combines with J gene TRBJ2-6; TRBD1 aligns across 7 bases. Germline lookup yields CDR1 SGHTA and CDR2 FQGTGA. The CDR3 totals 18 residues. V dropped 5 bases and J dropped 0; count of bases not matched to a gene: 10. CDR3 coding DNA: TGTGCCAGCAGCAGCCTCCCGGGACAGATCTCTGGGGCCAACGTCCTGACTTTC. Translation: CASSSLPGQISGANVLTF.

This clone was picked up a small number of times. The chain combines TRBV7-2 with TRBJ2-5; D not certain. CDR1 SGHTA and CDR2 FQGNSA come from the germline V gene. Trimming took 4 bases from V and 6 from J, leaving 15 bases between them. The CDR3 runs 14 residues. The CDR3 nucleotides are TGTGCCAGCAGCTCCGGGTCGGCAAGAAAGACCCAGTACTTC. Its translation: CASSSGSARKTQYF.

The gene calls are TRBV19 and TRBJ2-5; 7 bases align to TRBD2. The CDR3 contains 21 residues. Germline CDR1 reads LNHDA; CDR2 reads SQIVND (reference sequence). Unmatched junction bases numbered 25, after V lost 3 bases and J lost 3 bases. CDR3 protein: CASSIAGLGGVGRSTEETQYF. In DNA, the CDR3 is TGTGCCAGTAGTATCGCCGGACTAGGAGGGGTGGGGAGATCGACCGAAGAGACCCAGTACTTC.

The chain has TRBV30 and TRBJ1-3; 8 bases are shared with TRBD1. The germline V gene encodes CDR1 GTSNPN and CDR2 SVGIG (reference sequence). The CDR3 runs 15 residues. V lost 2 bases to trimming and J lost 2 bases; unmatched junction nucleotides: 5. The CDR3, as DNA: TGTGCCTGGAGTCCTGGACAGGGAGCTGGAAACACCATATATTTT. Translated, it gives CAWSPGQGAGNTIYF. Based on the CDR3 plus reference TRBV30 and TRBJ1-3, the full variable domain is SQTIHQWPATLVQPVGSPLSLECTVEGTSNPNLYWYRQAAGRGLQLLFYSVGIGQISSEVPQNLSASRPQDRQFILSSKKLLLSDSGFYLCAWSPGQGAGNTIYFGEGSWLTVV.

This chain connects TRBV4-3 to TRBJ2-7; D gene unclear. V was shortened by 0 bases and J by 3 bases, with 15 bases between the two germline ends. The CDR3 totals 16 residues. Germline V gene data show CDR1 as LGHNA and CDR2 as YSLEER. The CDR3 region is CASSQDFGWSSYEQYF. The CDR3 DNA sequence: TGCGCCAGCAGCCAAGATTTCGGATGGAGCAGCTACGAGCAGTACTTC.

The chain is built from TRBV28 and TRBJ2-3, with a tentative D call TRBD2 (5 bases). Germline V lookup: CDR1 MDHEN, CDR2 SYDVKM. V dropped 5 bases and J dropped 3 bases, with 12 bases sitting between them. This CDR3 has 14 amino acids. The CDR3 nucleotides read TGTGCCAGCAGTCGGGGAAGGAGGACAGATACGCAGTATTTT. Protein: CASSRGRRTDTQYF. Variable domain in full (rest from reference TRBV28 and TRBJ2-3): DVKVTQSSRYLVKRTGEKVFLECVQDMDHENMFWYRQDPGLGLRLIYFSYDVKMKEKGDIPEGYSVSREKKERFSLILESASTNQTSMYLCASSRGRRTDTQYFGPGTRLTVL.

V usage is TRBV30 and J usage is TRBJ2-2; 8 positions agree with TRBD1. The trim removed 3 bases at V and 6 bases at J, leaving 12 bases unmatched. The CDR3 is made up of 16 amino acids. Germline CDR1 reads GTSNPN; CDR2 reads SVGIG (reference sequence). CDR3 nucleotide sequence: TGTGCCTGGAGCCAGGGGGCCAGGGGGCGCCCCGGGGAGCTGTTTTTT. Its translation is CAWSQGARGRPGELFF.

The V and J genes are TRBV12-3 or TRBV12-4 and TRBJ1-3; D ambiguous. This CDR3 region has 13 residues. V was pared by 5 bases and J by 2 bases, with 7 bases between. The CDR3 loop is CASSLLTGNTIYF. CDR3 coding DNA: TGTGCCAGCAGTCTGTTAACTGGAAACACCATATATTTT.

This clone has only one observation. CDR3: CASSPGTQRSPQHF. CDR3 nucleotides: TGTGCCAGCAGCCCCGGGACACAGAGGTCGCCCCAGCATTTT. The chain links TRBV7-2 to TRBJ1-5, with D perhaps TRBD1 (6 bases). Germline values: CDR1 SGHTA, CDR2 FQGNSA. The V gene lost 5 bases and the J gene lost 9 bases, with 17 bases spanning the gap. This CDR3 region has 14 residues.

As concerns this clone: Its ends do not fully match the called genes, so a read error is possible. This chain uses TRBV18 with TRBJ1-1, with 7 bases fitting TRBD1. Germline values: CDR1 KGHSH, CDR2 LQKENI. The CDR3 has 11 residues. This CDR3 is CASSPKTGPHF. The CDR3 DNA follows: TGTGCCAGCTCACCAAAGACAGGGCCTCACTTT.

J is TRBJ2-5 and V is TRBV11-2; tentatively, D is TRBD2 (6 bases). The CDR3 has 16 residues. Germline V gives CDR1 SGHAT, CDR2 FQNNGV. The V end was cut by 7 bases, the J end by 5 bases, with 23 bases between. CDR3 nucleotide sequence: TGTGCCAGCACCCCGCTTAAACTAGCAATGGGGGAGACCCAGTACTTC. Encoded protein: CASTPLKLAMGETQYF.

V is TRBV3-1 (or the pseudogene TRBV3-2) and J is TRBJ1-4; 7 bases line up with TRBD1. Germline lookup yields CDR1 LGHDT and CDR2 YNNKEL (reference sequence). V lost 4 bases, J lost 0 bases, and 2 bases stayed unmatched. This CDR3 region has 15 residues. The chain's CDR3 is CASSLGTATNEKLFF. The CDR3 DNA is TGTGCCAGCAGCCTGGGGACAGCAACTAATGAAAAACTGTTTTTT.

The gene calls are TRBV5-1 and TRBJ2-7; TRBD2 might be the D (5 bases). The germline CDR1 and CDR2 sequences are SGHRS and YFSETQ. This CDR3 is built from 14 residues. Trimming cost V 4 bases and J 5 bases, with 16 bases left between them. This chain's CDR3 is CASSPRESLDEQYF. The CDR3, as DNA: TGCGCCAGCAGCCCTAGGGAGTCGCTTGACGAGCAGTACTTC.

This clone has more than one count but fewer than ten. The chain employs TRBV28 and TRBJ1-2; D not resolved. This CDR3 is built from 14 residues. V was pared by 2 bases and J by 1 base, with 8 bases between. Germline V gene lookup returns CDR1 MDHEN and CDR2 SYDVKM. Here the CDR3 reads CASSLRPVNYGYTF. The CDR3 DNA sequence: TGTGCCAGCAGTTTACGCCCAGTTAACTATGGCTACACCTTC.

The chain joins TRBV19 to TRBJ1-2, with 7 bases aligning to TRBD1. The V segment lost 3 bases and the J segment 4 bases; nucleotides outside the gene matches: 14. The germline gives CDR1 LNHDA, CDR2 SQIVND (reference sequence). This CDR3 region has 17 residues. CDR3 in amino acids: CASSIRGPGGGTYGYTF. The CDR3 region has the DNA TGTGCCAGTAGTATCCGAGGGCCGGGAGGGGGCACCTATGGCTACACCTTC.

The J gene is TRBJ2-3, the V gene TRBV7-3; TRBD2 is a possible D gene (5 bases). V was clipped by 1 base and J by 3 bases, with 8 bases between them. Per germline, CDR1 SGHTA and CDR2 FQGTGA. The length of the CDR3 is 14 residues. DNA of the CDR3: TGTGCCAGCAGCTTAAACGGGGTTACAGATACGCAGTATTTT. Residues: CASSLNGVTDTQYF.

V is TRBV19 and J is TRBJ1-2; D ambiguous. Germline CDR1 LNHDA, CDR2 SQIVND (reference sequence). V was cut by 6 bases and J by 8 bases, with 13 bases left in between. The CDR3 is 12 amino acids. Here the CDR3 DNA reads TGTGCCAGTAGCCAAATAGCTGGGGGCTACACCTTC. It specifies CASSQIAGGYTF.

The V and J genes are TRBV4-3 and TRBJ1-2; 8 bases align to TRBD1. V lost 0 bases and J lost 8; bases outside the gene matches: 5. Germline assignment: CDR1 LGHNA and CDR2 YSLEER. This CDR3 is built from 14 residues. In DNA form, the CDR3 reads TGCGCCAGCAGCCAAGATCCCAGGGGGCAAGGCTACACCTTC. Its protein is CASSQDPRGQGYTF.

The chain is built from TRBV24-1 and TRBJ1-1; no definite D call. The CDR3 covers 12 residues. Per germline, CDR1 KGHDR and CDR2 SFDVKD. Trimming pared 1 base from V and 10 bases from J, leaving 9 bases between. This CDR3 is CATSDLEGSAFF. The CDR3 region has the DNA TGTGCCACCAGTGATTTAGAGGGTTCAGCTTTCTTT.

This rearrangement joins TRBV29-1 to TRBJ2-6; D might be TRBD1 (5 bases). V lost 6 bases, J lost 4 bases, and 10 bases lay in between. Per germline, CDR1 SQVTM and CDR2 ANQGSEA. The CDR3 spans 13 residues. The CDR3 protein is CSVGVFGANVLTF. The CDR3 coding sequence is TGCAGCGTAGGGGTATTCGGGGCCAACGTCCTGACTTTC. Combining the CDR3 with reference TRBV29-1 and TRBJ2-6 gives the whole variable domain SAVISQKPSRDICQRGTSLTIQCQVDSQVTMMFWYRQQPGQSLTLIATANQGSEATYESGFVIDKFPISRPNLTFSTLTVSNMSPEDSSIYLCSVGVFGANVLTFGAGSRLTVL.

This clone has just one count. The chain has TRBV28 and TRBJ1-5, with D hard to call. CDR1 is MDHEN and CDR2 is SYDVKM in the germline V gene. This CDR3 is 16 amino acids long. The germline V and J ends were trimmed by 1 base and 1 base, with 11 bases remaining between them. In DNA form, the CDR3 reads TGTGCCAGCAGTTTATTACAGAGTCTCAGCAATCAGCCCCAGCATTTT. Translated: CASSLLQSLSNQPQHF.

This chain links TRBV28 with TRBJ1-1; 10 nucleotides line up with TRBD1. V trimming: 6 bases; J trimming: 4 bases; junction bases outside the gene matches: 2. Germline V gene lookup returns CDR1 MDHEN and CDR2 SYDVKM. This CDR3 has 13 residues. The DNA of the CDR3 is TGTGCCAGCAGCCGGACAGGGGGCACTGAAGCTTTCTTT. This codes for CASSRTGGTEAFF.

This CDR3 reads CASSSTDRKNTGELFF. CDR3 sequence (DNA): TGTGCCAGCAGTTCCACCGACAGGAAGAACACCGGGGAGCTGTTTTTT. The chain couples TRBV6-6 to TRBJ2-2, with D perhaps matching TRBD1 (6 bases). Germline CDR1 MNHNY, CDR2 SVGAGI (reference sequence). V shed 4 bases and J shed 1 base, with 13 bases lying between them. The CDR3 length is 16 residues.

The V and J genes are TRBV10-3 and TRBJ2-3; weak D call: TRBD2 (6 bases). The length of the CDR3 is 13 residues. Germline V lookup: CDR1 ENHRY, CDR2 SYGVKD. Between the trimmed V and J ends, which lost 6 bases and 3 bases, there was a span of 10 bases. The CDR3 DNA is TGTGCCATCAGCGCCGGAGGGACAGATACGCAGTATTTT. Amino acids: CAISAGGTDTQYF.